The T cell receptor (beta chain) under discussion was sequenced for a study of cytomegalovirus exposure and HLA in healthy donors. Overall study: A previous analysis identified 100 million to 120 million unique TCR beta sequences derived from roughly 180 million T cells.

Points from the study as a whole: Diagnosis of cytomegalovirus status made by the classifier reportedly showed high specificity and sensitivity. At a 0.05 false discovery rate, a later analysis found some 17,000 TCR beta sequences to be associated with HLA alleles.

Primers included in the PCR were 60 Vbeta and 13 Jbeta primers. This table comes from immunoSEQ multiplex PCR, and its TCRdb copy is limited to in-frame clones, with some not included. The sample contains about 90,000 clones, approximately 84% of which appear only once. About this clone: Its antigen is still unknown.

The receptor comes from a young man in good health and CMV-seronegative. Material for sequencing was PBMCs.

The CDR3 loop reads CASSLGSPSYNEQFF. The CDR3 coding sequence is TGCGCCAGCAGCCTCGGGAGCCCCTCCTACAATGAGCAGTTCTTC. The chain recombines TRBV5-1 with TRBJ2-1, with D possibly matching TRBD2 (6 bases). Trimming took off 4 bases at V and 0 bases at J, with 11 bases between the two ends. This CDR3 has 15 residues. In germline, CDR1 is SGHRS, CDR2 YFSETQ.